What follows are 21 T cell receptor beta chains derived from one specimen sequenced in a study of blood T cells in healthy people across ages. With a J-beta primer mix and a sample-barcoded 5' primer, a second PCR ran about 7 to 11 cycles. One entry per CDR3 protein results from TCRdb running MiXCR on the 5' RACE reads. Of some 700,000 distinct CDR3 sequences listed, about 24% were seen once; the top ten hold roughly 22%. Sequenced: blood. The receptors derive from a man aged 65-85 years in good health.

V is TRBV12-3 or TRBV12-4 and J is TRBJ1-2; unclear D gene. The CDR3 spans 14 residues. Trimming removed 5 bases at V and 5 bases at J, with 15 bases between. CDR3 DNA: TGTGCCAGCAGTAGTACCGACGGGAGGTATGGCTACACCTTC. Protein product: CASSSTDGRYGYTF.

This clonotype came up many times. V and J are TRBV5-6 and TRBJ1-1; D may be TRBD1 (5 bases). Germline CDR1 SGHDT, CDR2 YYEEEE. V was pared by 4 bases and J by 5 bases, with 9 bases between. The CDR3 is made up of 12 amino acids. The CDR3, as DNA: TGTGCCAGCAGCCCGGGGGGGACTGAAGCTTTCTTT. Protein sequence: CASSPGGTEAFF. Filled out from reference TRBV5-6 and TRBJ1-1, the complete variable domain reads DAGVTQSPTHLIKTRGQQVTLRCSPKSGHDTVSWYQQALGQGPQFIFQYYEEEERQRGNFPDRFSGHQFPNYSSELNVNALLLGDSALYLCASSPGGTEAFFGQGTRLTVV.

The chain links TRBV6-1 to TRBJ2-1, with 11 bases lining up with TRBD2. Germline loops: CDR1 MNHNS, CDR2 SASEGT. Losses at the gene ends were 6 bases for V and 6 bases for J; bases not matched to a gene: 7. The CDR3 has 15 amino acids. The CDR3 spells CASRVAGGPVNEQFF. CDR3 nucleotide sequence: TGTGCCAGCAGGGTAGCGGGAGGGCCAGTCAATGAGCAGTTCTTC.

The chain uses TRBV5-1 and TRBJ2-2; no clear D. The germline V gene has CDR1 SGHRS and CDR2 YFSETQ. V was clipped by 0 bases and J by 7 bases, with 7 bases between them. This CDR3 is built from 13 residues. CDR3 sequence: CASSLEGLGELFF. The CDR3 bases are TGCGCCAGCAGCTTGGAAGGCCTCGGGGAGCTGTTTTTT.

This clonotype turned up a few times. This chain uses TRBV6-1 with TRBJ2-7; no reliable D call. CDR1 is MNHNS and CDR2 is SASEGT in the germline V gene. The CDR3 length is 12 residues. The V gene lost 9 bases and the J gene lost 2 bases, with 11 bases spanning the gap. CDR3 in DNA: TGTGCCAGTGGGATTTCCGCCTACGAGCAGTACTTC. Amino acids: CASGISAYEQYF.

The chain combines TRBV12-3 or TRBV12-4 with TRBJ1-2, with TRBD1 as a possible D gene (5 bases). Between the trimmed V and J ends, which lost 4 bases and 5 bases, there was a span of 14 bases. The CDR3 consists of 14 residues. The CDR3: CASSSLGVEYGYTF. Here the CDR3 DNA reads TGTGCCAGCAGTTCCCTGGGGGTAGAGTATGGCTACACCTTC.

The chain has TRBV7-2 and TRBJ2-4, with no clear D. The V end was cut by 1 base, the J end by 1 base, with 14 bases between. Germline CDR1 reads SGHTA; CDR2 reads FQGNSA. This CDR3 spans 17 amino acids. CDR3 region: CASSLVQTSLAKNIQYF. The CDR3, as DNA: TGTGCCAGCAGCTTAGTCCAGACCTCTCTGGCCAAAAACATTCAGTACTTC. The variable domain in full, completed from reference TRBV7-2 and TRBJ2-4, reads GAGVSQSPSNKVTEKGKDVELRCDPISGHTALYWYRQSLGQGLEFLIYFQGNSAPDKSGLPSDRFSAERTGGSVSTLTIQRTQQEDSAVYLCASSLVQTSLAKNIQYFGAGTRLSVL.

J is TRBJ1-2 and V is TRBV12-3 or TRBV12-4; no definite D call. V was pared by 3 bases and J by 4 bases, with 9 bases between. This CDR3 is 13 amino acids long. In nucleotides, the CDR3 is TGTGCCAGCAGTTTGTCGCGGATCTATGGCTACACCTTC. As protein: CASSLSRIYGYTF.

CDR3 DNA: TGCAGCCCCCTATGGTCAGATACGCAGTATTTT. It specifies CSPLWSDTQYF. The J gene is TRBJ2-3, the V gene TRBV29-1; no clear D. Trimming removed 8 bases from V and 4 bases from J, with 10 bases in between. The germline V gene encodes CDR1 SQVTM and CDR2 ANQGSEA. The CDR3 totals 11 residues.

The rearrangement links TRBV29-1 to TRBJ2-3, with TRBD2 as a possible D gene (5 bases). Looked up from germline, CDR1 is SQVTM and CDR2 is ANQGSEA. V gave up 4 bases and J gave up 5 bases, with 10 bases separating them. The CDR3 covers 12 residues. DNA for the CDR3: TGCAGCGTTGCCCTAGCTGGAGATACGCAGTATTTT. This encodes CSVALAGDTQYF.

The chain links TRBV11-2 to TRBJ1-2, with D possibly being TRBD1 (5 bases). CDR1 SGHAT and CDR2 FQNNGV come from the germline V gene. V lost 4 bases and J 8 bases, leaving 20 bases between the germline ends. There are 15 residues in the CDR3. The CDR3 nucleotides read TGTGCCAGCAGCTCGCCCCGACAGTCCACTATGGGCTACACCTTC. It codes for CASSSPRQSTMGYTF.

This clonotype was picked up a small number of times. The chain links TRBV10-3 to TRBJ2-2, with D possibly being TRBD1 or TRBD2 (5 bases each). CDR1 is ENHRY and CDR2 is SYGVKD in the germline V gene. V was trimmed by 5 bases and J by 7 bases, leaving 17 bases between them. This CDR3 contains 15 residues. The CDR3 DNA reads TGTGCCATCAGTCCCGGGACCGGGATTTACGGGGAGCTGTTTTTT. It translates to CAISPGTGIYGELFF.

The gene calls are TRBV27 and TRBJ2-3; no clear D gene. The V end was cut by 6 bases, the J end by 2 bases, with 6 bases between. Germline lookup yields CDR1 MNHEY and CDR2 SMNVEV (reference sequence). This CDR3 is built from 12 residues. The DNA of the CDR3 is TGTGCCAGCAGGGCTCCCACAGATACGCAGTATTTT. Translating gives CASRAPTDTQYF.

The rearrangement links TRBV29-1 to TRBJ2-5, with 8 bases lining up with TRBD1. The end of the DNA fits TRBJ2-1 better, so the J call may be wrong. The CDR3 sequence is 15 residues long. Germline values: CDR1 SQVTM, CDR2 ANQGSEA. The CDR3, as DNA: TGCAGCGTCCAACCACAGGGGGGTGATGTTGATGAGCAGTTCTTC. It specifies CSVQPQGGDVDEQFF.

This clonotype was counted once. The chain is built from TRBV5-1 and TRBJ2-3; D could derive from TRBD1 or TRBD2 (5 bases each). The CDR3 consists of 18 residues. Trimming cost V 0 bases and J 5 bases, with 22 bases left between them. The germline CDR1 and CDR2 sequences are SGHRS and YFSETQ. The CDR3 spells CASSLEFLAGRQVDTQYF. CDR3 coding DNA: TGCGCCAGCAGCTTGGAATTCCTAGCAGGGCGCCAAGTAGATACGCAGTATTTT.

The genes are TRBV12-3 or TRBV12-4 and TRBJ2-1; D uncertain. The J call may be faulty, since TRBJ2-7 better matches the DNA end. This CDR3 has 14 amino acids. This chain's CDR3 is CASSLSGGTYEQYV. The CDR3 coding sequence is TGTGCCAGCAGCCTAAGTGGCGGAACCTACGAGCAGTACGTC.

This clonotype occurred a few times. The V and J genes are TRBV13 and TRBJ1-2, with a weak D call TRBD1 (5 bases). Germline CDR1 reads PRHDT; CDR2 reads FYEKMQ (reference sequence). The CDR3 is 14 amino acids. With 2 bases removed from V and 7 bases from J, the gap between germline ends came to 14 bases. The CDR3 sequence is CASSLTSGGRGYTF. In nucleotides, the CDR3 is TGTGCCAGCAGCTTAACGTCCGGGGGTCGTGGCTACACCTTC.

This clonotype has ten or more counts. V and J are TRBV20-1 and TRBJ2-4, with 10 bases aligning to TRBD2. The germline gives CDR1 DFQATT, CDR2 SNEGSKA (reference sequence). This CDR3 has 13 amino acids. V was pared by 5 bases and J by 3 bases, with 1 base of the junction left unmatched. CDR3 sequence: CSAPSGSKNIQYF. The DNA for the CDR3 is TGCAGTGCTCCTAGCGGGAGCAAAAACATTCAGTACTTC.

The CDR3 spells CASSQDSRPLSYNEQFF. The CDR3 DNA sequence: TGTGCCAGCAGCCAAGATAGTCGTCCCCTCTCCTACAATGAGCAGTTCTTC. The chain carries TRBV14 and TRBJ2-1, with D unclear. V was clipped by 0 bases and J by 0 bases, with 12 bases between them. Germline V gives CDR1 SGHDN, CDR2 FVKESK. This CDR3 has 17 amino acids.

The genes are TRBV3-1 and TRBJ2-1, with no clear D. The germline V and J ends were trimmed by 2 bases and 0 bases, with 8 bases remaining between them. Germline V gene data show CDR1 as LGHDT and CDR2 as YNNKEL (reference sequence). CDR3 length equals 15 residues. CDR3 residues: CASSQPAPSYNEQFF. The CDR3 DNA sequence: TGTGCCAGCAGCCAACCGGCTCCCTCCTACAATGAGCAGTTCTTC.

V and J are TRBV7-3 and TRBJ2-3; perhaps TRBD1 as D (5 bases). The V end was cut by 2 bases, the J end by 2 bases, with 14 bases between. The V gene's germline CDR1 is SGHTA and CDR2 FQGTGA. This CDR3 comprises 16 residues. The CDR3 loop reads CASSLGAGSPTDTQYF. The CDR3 coding sequence is TGTGCCAGCAGCTTAGGGGCCGGTTCTCCCACAGATACGCAGTATTTT. Combining the CDR3 with reference TRBV7-3 and TRBJ2-3 gives the whole variable domain GAGVSQTPSNKVTEKGKYVELRCDPISGHTALYWYRQSLGQGPEFLIYFQGTGAADDSGLPNDRFFAVRPEGSVSTLKIQRTERGDSAVYLCASSLGAGSPTDTQYFGPGTRLTVL.